Below are 29 T cell receptor beta chains sequenced from a single sample in a study of glioma-infiltrating T cells. The iRepertoire nested amplicon-rescue multiplex PCR amplified TCR alpha and beta CDR3s from RNA. TCRdb re-called the multiplex PCR reads through MiXCR, storing one row per CDR3 protein. The repertoire includes around 120,000 distinct CDR3 sequences, about 25% of them detected once, and around 28% sits in the top ten. The sequenced sample consisted of glioma tissue, nonneoplastic brain tissue, or PBMCs (not recorded which). Source of these receptors: a human donor with low-grade glioma or glioblastoma, undergoing nonglioma brain surgery, or in good health (not recorded which).

The chain carries TRBV7-6 and TRBJ2-2, with D hard to call. The germline V gene encodes CDR1 SGHVS and CDR2 FNYEAQ. CDR3 length: 15 residues. V lost 5 bases, J lost 0 bases, and 10 bases lay in between. This CDR3 is CASSPRYANTGELFF. CDR3 nucleotides: TGTGCCAGCAGCCCTCGGTACGCGAACACCGGGGAGCTGTTTTTT.

This clonotype was counted a few times. The V and J genes are TRBV7-2 and TRBJ2-2; D not certain. V lost 3 bases and J 3 bases, leaving 8 bases between the germline ends. CDR1 SGHTA and CDR2 FQGNSA come from the germline V gene. The length of the CDR3 is 14 residues. The chain's CDR3 is CASSFLGHTGELFF. The CDR3 DNA reads as TGTGCCAGCAGCTTCCTGGGCCACACCGGGGAGCTGTTTTTT.

In this sample, this clonotype turned up many times. V usage is TRBV20-1 and J usage is TRBJ1-5, with 9 bases matching TRBD1. V lost 3 bases, J lost 6 bases, and 9 bases stayed unmatched. The V gene's germline CDR1 is DFQATT and CDR2 SNEGSKA (reference sequence). CDR3 size: 15 residues. This CDR3 reads CSASRDRVEGQPQHF. DNA for the CDR3: TGCAGTGCTAGTAGGGACAGGGTTGAAGGTCAGCCCCAGCATTTT.

This chain uses TRBV11-2 with TRBJ1-2, with D uncertain. The germline V gene has CDR1 SGHAT and CDR2 FQNNGV. This CDR3 region has 14 residues. The germline V and J ends were trimmed by 5 bases and 4 bases, with 14 bases remaining between them. The CDR3 nucleotides read TGTGCCAGCAGCCCCCGGACCAGTCTCTATGGCTACACCTTC. Its translation is CASSPRTSLYGYTF.

This clonotype occurred many times. The rearrangement links TRBV20-1 to TRBJ2-7, with D perhaps TRBD1 (5 bases). V was shortened by 4 bases and J by 4 bases, with 14 bases between the two germline ends. The CDR3 runs 13 residues. Per germline, CDR1 DFQATT and CDR2 SNEGSKA (reference sequence). CDR3 amino acids: CSAKGAIFYEQYV. The CDR3 coding sequence is TGCAGTGCTAAAGGGGCTATATTTTACGAGCAGTACGTC.

The gene calls are TRBV19 and TRBJ2-3; D uncertain. In germline, CDR1 is LNHDA, CDR2 SQIVND (reference sequence). The length of the CDR3 is 12 residues. Trimming removed 6 bases at V and 6 bases at J, with 10 bases between. The CDR3 nucleotides are TGTGCCAGTAGCATTCAGGCGGATACGCAGTATTTT. Residues: CASSIQADTQYF.

This clonotype has only a few counts. This chain connects TRBV4-1 to TRBJ2-1, with TRBD2 identical over 11 bases. Per germline, CDR1 MGHRA and CDR2 YSYEKL. This CDR3 contains 16 residues. Trimming took 2 bases from V and 7 from J; bases not matched to a gene: 7. CDR3 protein: CASSQTPSGGSNEQFF. In DNA form, the CDR3 reads TGCGCCAGCAGCCAAACGCCTAGCGGGGGGTCTAATGAGCAGTTCTTC.

The rearrangement links TRBV24-1 to TRBJ1-1; no clear D gene. The CDR3 totals 13 residues. Per germline, CDR1 KGHDR and CDR2 SFDVKD. Trimming cost V 6 bases and J 2 bases, with 9 bases left between them. CDR3 DNA sequence: TGTGCCACCAGTTTTTCAGATAACACTGAAGCTTTCTTT. Amino acids: CATSFSDNTEAFF.

This clonotype has at least ten counts. This rearrangement joins TRBV28 to TRBJ2-5; a possible D gene is TRBD1 (7 bases). V was cut by 3 bases and J by 2 bases, with 13 bases left in between. Germline CDR1 and CDR2: MDHEN and SYDVKM. This CDR3 comprises 15 residues. The CDR3, as DNA: TGTGCCAGCAGTTTTGGCGGGACAGCTCAAGAGACCCAGTACTTC. Protein product: CASSFGGTAQETQYF.

This clonotype was observed a handful of times. The chain has TRBV3-1 and TRBJ1-2; D perhaps matches TRBD1 (5 bases). Germline lookup yields CDR1 LGHDT and CDR2 YNNKEL (reference sequence). The CDR3 has 12 amino acids. The ends were cut back, 2 bases at V and 7 bases at J, with 8 bases in the middle. DNA for the CDR3: TGTGCCAGCAGCCAACAGGGAAGTGGCTACACCTTC. Translation gives CASSQQGSGYTF.

V is TRBV18 and J is TRBJ2-7, with D hard to call. There are 15 residues in the CDR3. V shed 0 bases and J shed 7 bases, with 16 bases lying between them. Germline V lookup: CDR1 KGHSH, CDR2 LQKENI. This CDR3 is CASSPPGQVYNEQYV. DNA of the CDR3: TGTGCCAGCTCACCACCTGGGCAGGTCTACAATGAGCAGTACGTC.

This clonotype was picked up many times. The rearrangement uses TRBV27 and TRBJ1-5, with 9 positions matching TRBD1. CDR1 and CDR2 (germline): MNHEY, SMNVEV (reference sequence). This CDR3 spans 13 amino acids. Trimming removed 6 bases from V and 6 bases from J; junction bases left unmatched: 3. The CDR3 DNA is TGTGCCAGCAGACGACAGGGGGGTCAGCCCCAGCATTTT. It specifies CASRRQGGQPQHF.

This clonotype has ten or more counts. The V gene is TRBV6-6, the J gene TRBJ1-1; D remains ambiguous. Trimming cost V 2 bases and J 1 base, with 2 bases left between them. The CDR3 spans 12 residues. Germline assignment: CDR1 MNHNY and CDR2 SVGAGI (reference sequence). CDR3 sequence reads: CASSYTNTEAFF. CDR3 sequence (DNA): TGTGCCAGCAGTTACACGAACACTGAAGCTTTCTTT.

In this sample, this clonotype turned up many times. V is TRBV15 and J is TRBJ1-5, with TRBD1 matching 7 bases. CDR1 and CDR2 from the germline V gene are LNHNV and YYDKDF (reference sequence). The CDR3 is made up of 16 amino acids. With V trimmed by 3 bases and J by 0 bases, 5 bases remained unmatched. The CDR3: CATSSSRQGSNQPQHF. The CDR3 nucleotides are TGTGCCACCAGCAGTAGTCGACAGGGTAGCAATCAGCCCCAGCATTTT. The full variable domain, rest sourced from reference TRBV15 and TRBJ1-5, is DAMVIQNPRYQVTQFGKPVTLSCSQTLNHNVMYWYQQKSSQAPKLLFHYYDKDFNNEADTPDNFQSRRPNTSFCFLDIRSPGLGDTAMYLCATSSSRQGSNQPQHFGDGTRLSIL.

The table lists this clonotype with a few counts. A junction boundary mismatches the germline segment, possibly from a read error. The genes are TRBV10-2 and TRBJ2-1; D could derive from TRBD1 or TRBD2 (5 bases each). Germline V gene data show CDR1 as WSHSY and CDR2 as SAAADI. The CDR3 consists of 14 residues. In DNA, the CDR3 is TGTGCCACAGGACTGCCTGGCTCCTACAATGAGCAGTTCTTC. This translates into CATGLPGSYNEQFF.

The rearrangement links TRBV5-1 to TRBJ2-5; D is tentatively TRBD1 or TRBD2 (5 bases each). Germline loops: CDR1 SGHRS, CDR2 YFSETQ. The V end was cut by 9 bases, the J end by 5 bases, with 23 bases between. This CDR3 has 15 residues. This chain's CDR3 is CATSTRDGLGETQYF. As DNA, the CDR3 is TGCGCCACCTCGACCCGGGACGGCCTCGGTGAGACCCAGTACTTC.

Turning to this clonotype: This sequence may be a read error, since a much larger clone differs from it by one base. V usage is TRBV6-6 and J usage is TRBJ2-6; D might be TRBD1 (5 bases). This CDR3 region has 15 residues. The germline V gene encodes CDR1 MNHNY and CDR2 SVGAGI (reference sequence). The CDR3 nucleotides read TGTGCCAGCAGTTCCCAGAACTCTGGGGCCGACGTCCTGACTTTC. The encoded protein is CASSSQNSGADVLTF.

The chain couples TRBV3-1 to TRBJ2-1, with TRBD2 identical over 8 bases. With 2 bases clipped from V and 4 bases from J, the junction kept 4 bases outside the gene matches. CDR3 length equals 15 residues. CDR1 is LGHDT and CDR2 is YNNKEL in the germline V gene (reference sequence). The chain's CDR3 is CASSQQRGPYNEQFF. The CDR3 bases are TGTGCCAGCAGCCAACAGCGGGGGCCGTACAATGAGCAGTTCTTC.

This clonotype was recorded many times. CDR3 loop: CASSPPRGGLNEQFF. As DNA, the CDR3 is TGTGCCAGCTCACCGCCGCGGGGGGGCCTAAATGAGCAGTTCTTC. This rearrangement joins TRBV18 to TRBJ2-1; TRBD2 agrees at 9 bases. CDR3 length: 15 amino acids. From germline, CDR1 is KGHSH and CDR2 LQKENI. V lost 3 bases, J lost 7 bases, and 7 bases stayed unmatched.

This clonotype was recorded many times. The chain recombines TRBV6-1 with TRBJ2-3; D remains unclear. Looked up from germline, CDR1 is MNHNS and CDR2 is SASEGT. This CDR3 contains 12 residues. V was pared by 5 bases and J by 5 bases, with 8 bases between. CDR3 coding DNA: TGTGCCAGCAGTCCCGAGAGAGATACGCAGTATTTT. It encodes CASSPERDTQYF.

The chain combines TRBV20-1 with TRBJ1-6; TRBD1 matches 7 bases. CDR1 is DFQATT and CDR2 is SNEGSKA in the germline V gene (reference sequence). V dropped 3 bases and J dropped 5; count of bases not matched to a gene: 10. The CDR3 loop spans 16 amino acids. The CDR3 nucleotides read TGCAGTGCTAGGGAGACAGGGTTGCTGGATAATTCACCCCTCCACTTT. Residues: CSARETGLLDNSPLHF.

This clonotype was found a few times. The chain combines TRBV11-2 with TRBJ2-2; D unclear. The CDR3 runs 15 residues. The V and J ends lost 1 base and 4 bases respectively, with 10 bases between them. Germline-derived CDR1 and CDR2 are SGHAT and FQNNGV. As DNA, the CDR3 is TGTGCCAGCAGCTTAGTGCAACTTAGCACCGGGGAGCTGTTTTTT. Residues: CASSLVQLSTGELFF.

This clonotype has ten or more counts. The J gene is TRBJ1-2, the V gene TRBV25-1; a possible D gene is TRBD1 (6 bases). The CDR3 spans 12 residues. Trimming pared 5 bases from V and 6 bases from J, leaving 10 bases between. Germline V gene sequence: CDR1 MGHDK, CDR2 SYGVNS. In DNA form, the CDR3 reads TGTGCCAGCAGTTCAGGGGTCGATGGCTACACCTTC. Protein sequence: CASSSGVDGYTF.

This clonotype was observed a few times. The V gene is TRBV6-1, the J gene TRBJ2-3; D remains ambiguous. The length of the CDR3 is 14 residues. With 3 bases removed from V and 2 bases from J, the gap between germline ends came to 9 bases. CDR1 and CDR2 from the germline V gene are MNHNS and SASEGT. This CDR3 is CASSDFSSTDTQYF. The CDR3 nucleotides read TGTGCCAGCAGTGACTTCTCGTCCACAGATACGCAGTATTTT.

This clonotype was detected only a few times. The chain has TRBV20-1 and TRBJ2-3, with 7 bases fitting TRBD2. The V gene end was trimmed by 3 bases and the J gene end by 2 bases; junction bases not matched to a gene: 11. In germline, CDR1 is DFQATT, CDR2 SNEGSKA (reference sequence). This CDR3 region has 16 residues. The DNA of the CDR3 is TGCAGTGCTAGTAATCTAGCGGCCGGCCCCACAGATACGCAGTATTTT. Amino acids: CSASNLAAGPTDTQYF.

The chain employs TRBV27 and TRBJ2-3; TRBD2 matches at 11 bases. The V segment lost 8 bases and the J segment 6 bases; nucleotides outside the gene matches: 10. Looked up from germline, CDR1 is MNHEY and CDR2 is SMNVEV (reference sequence). This CDR3 is 15 amino acids long. For the CDR3, the DNA is TGTGCCAGCTCCCGACTAGCGGGGCCGGGGGATACGCAGTATTTT. Encoded protein: CASSRLAGPGDTQYF.

The J gene is TRBJ2-7, the V gene TRBV10-3, with 8 bases aligning to TRBD1. Germline CDR1 ENHRY, CDR2 SYGVKD. V gave up 2 bases and J gave up 5 bases; unmatched junction bases: 2. CDR3 length: 13 amino acids. The CDR3 DNA reads as TGTGCCATCAGTGAGGACAGGGGTAACGAGCAGTACGTC. It specifies CAISEDRGNEQYV.

This chain uses TRBV28 with TRBJ2-7, with D unclear. Germline V lookup: CDR1 MDHEN, CDR2 SYDVKM. The CDR3 spans 12 residues. The V and J ends lost 1 base and 1 base respectively, with 2 bases between them. The CDR3 sequence: CASSLLSYEQYV. For the CDR3, the DNA is TGTGCCAGCAGTTTATTGTCCTACGAGCAGTACGTC.

V gene TRBV7-3 combines with J gene TRBJ2-5; D unresolved. Trimming took 1 base from V and 9 from J, leaving 18 bases between them. Germline V gene data show CDR1 as SGHTA and CDR2 as FQGTGA. The CDR3 consists of 15 residues. For the CDR3, the DNA is TGTGCCAGCAGCTTAAAGCGTACCCGGCAAGTGGCCCAGTACTTC. Translated: CASSLKRTRQVAQYF. The whole variable domain, remainder taken from reference TRBV7-3 and TRBJ2-5, is GAGVSQTPSNKVTEKGKYVELRCDPISGHTALYWYRQSLGQGPEFLIYFQGTGAADDSGLPNDRFFAVRPEGSVSTLKIQRTERGDSAVYLCASSLKRTRQVAQYFGPGTRLLVL.